A single sample gave rise to the 26 T cell receptor beta chains below, sequenced in a study of T cell repertoires in cytomegalovirus infection. TCRdb re-called the reads through MiXCR, storing one row per CDR3 protein. The sample carries roughly 120,000 distinct CDR3 sequences, 30% to 40% recorded once. The antigens of these receptors remain unknown. Sequenced material: CD8+ T cells from cultured PBMCs, taken from culture after CMV antigen stimulation. Receptors originate from a human donor in good health (CMV status not recorded). Some clones in this sample may be carry-over from other donors' samples.

J is TRBJ1-3 and V is TRBV6-5; TRBD1 is a possible D gene (6 bases). Trimming took 11 bases from V and 3 from J, leaving 17 bases between them. The CDR3 covers 14 residues. Per the germline V gene, CDR1 is MNHEY and CDR2 is SVGAGI. The CDR3 spells CAGTQGLGGNTIYF. DNA of the CDR3: TGTGCCGGAACACAGGGTCTCGGTGGAAACACCATATATTTT.

DNA of the CDR3: TGTGCCAGCAGCCCGACCCGGCAGCCGAACACCGGGGAGCTGTTTTTT. Encoded protein: CASSPTRQPNTGELFF. This chain connects TRBV14 to TRBJ2-2; unclear D gene. Germline lookup yields CDR1 SGHDN and CDR2 FVKESK. The CDR3 is made up of 16 amino acids. Trimming removed 4 bases at V and 0 bases at J, with 12 bases between.

This clonotype has more than one count but fewer than ten. This chain links TRBV12-3 or TRBV12-4 with TRBJ1-3; D not resolved. The CDR3 runs to 17 residues. V lost 3 bases to trimming and J lost 0 bases, with 15 bases between them. CDR3 region: CASSLWGAGRSGNTIYF. CDR3 nucleotides: TGTGCCAGCAGTTTGTGGGGTGCAGGCCGCTCTGGAAACACCATATATTTT.

This clonotype has a count of ten or more. The rearrangement uses TRBV7-2 and TRBJ1-1; D not certain. This CDR3 has 13 residues. Germline V gene lookup returns CDR1 SGHTA and CDR2 FQGNSA. With 0 bases removed from V and 2 bases from J, the gap between germline ends came to 4 bases. DNA of the CDR3: TGTGCCAGCAGCTTAGCGCTAAACACTGAAGCTTTCTTT. This encodes CASSLALNTEAFF.

This chain connects TRBV5-1 to TRBJ1-2; TRBD1 matches at 8 bases. The germline gives CDR1 SGHRS, CDR2 YFSETQ. V dropped 0 bases and J dropped 7; count of bases not matched to a gene: 17. CDR3 size: 18 residues. The CDR3 region is CASSLGGPDRDRWSGYTF. For the CDR3, the DNA is TGCGCCAGCAGCTTGGGGGGACCCGACCGGGACAGGTGGAGTGGCTACACCTTC.

V is TRBV7-6 and J is TRBJ2-5, with D tentatively TRBD2 (5 bases). V was cut by 6 bases and J by 0 bases, with 11 bases left in between. Germline V CDR1 and CDR2: SGHVS, FNYEAQ. The CDR3 sequence is 14 residues long. The CDR3 spells CASSPQRNQETQYF. CDR3 nucleotides: TGTGCCAGCAGTCCCCAGCGGAACCAAGAGACCCAGTACTTC.

The chain joins TRBV6-5 to TRBJ1-2, with D tentatively TRBD1 (5 bases). The CDR3 extends over 14 amino acids. V lost 5 bases, J lost 7 bases, and 17 bases lay in between. The germline V gene has CDR1 MNHEY and CDR2 SVGAGI. The CDR3 reads CASSEDPGFFGYTF. As DNA, the CDR3 is TGTGCCAGCAGTGAGGATCCAGGGTTTTTTGGCTACACCTTC.

A single count supports this clonotype. The chain is built from TRBV4-2 and TRBJ2-1; 8 positions agree with TRBD2. The CDR3 runs to 17 residues. CDR1 LGHNA and CDR2 YNFKEQ come from the germline V gene. The V gene end was trimmed by 0 bases and the J gene end by 0 bases; junction bases not matched to a gene: 4. CDR3 in amino acids: CASSQDQAGDSYNEQFF. The CDR3 region has the DNA TGTGCCAGCAGCCAAGATCAAGCGGGGGACTCCTACAATGAGCAGTTCTTC.

The sample holds many counts of this clonotype. The rearrangement links TRBV4-2 to TRBJ2-1, with D perhaps TRBD2 (6 bases). V lost 4 bases, J lost 5 bases, and 9 bases lay in between. This CDR3 comprises 13 residues. Germline V gene lookup returns CDR1 LGHNA and CDR2 YNFKEQ. The CDR3 DNA reads as TGTGCCAGCAGCCGCTCGGGGGACAATGAGCAGTTCTTC. Its translation: CASSRSGDNEQFF.

This clonotype came up a few times. This sequence joins TRBV5-1 and TRBJ2-2; D not resolved. V was pared by 4 bases and J by 10 bases, with 11 bases between. This CDR3 contains 12 residues. Germline values: CDR1 SGHRS, CDR2 YFSETQ. CDR3 in amino acids: CASSPSWEELFF. In nucleotides, the CDR3 is TGCGCCAGCAGCCCGTCATGGGAGGAGCTGTTTTTT.

This clonotype was counted between two and nine times. V and J are TRBV15 and TRBJ1-2; D is uncertain. Germline-derived CDR1 and CDR2 are LNHNV and YYDKDF (reference sequence). This CDR3 is 16 amino acids long. V lost 4 bases, J lost 4 bases, and 19 bases lay in between. The CDR3 is CATSTPSDRSIYGYTF. CDR3 coding DNA: TGTGCCACCAGCACTCCTTCGGACCGATCAATCTATGGCTACACCTTC. Variable domain in full (rest from reference TRBV15 and TRBJ1-2): DAMVIQNPRYQVTQFGKPVTLSCSQTLNHNVMYWYQQKSSQAPKLLFHYYDKDFNNEADTPDNFQSRRPNTSFCFLDIRSPGLGDTAMYLCATSTPSDRSIYGYTFGSGTRLTVV.

The genes are TRBV6-1 and TRBJ2-7, with D perhaps matching TRBD1 or TRBD2 (5 bases each). The CDR3 is 15 residues long. CDR1 and CDR2 from the germline V gene are MNHNS and SASEGT. V lost 0 bases, J lost 2 bases, and 11 bases lay in between. CDR3 coding DNA: TGTGCCAGCAGTGAAGCAGCCGGGGCCCCCTACGAGCAGTACTTC. Translation gives CASSEAAGAPYEQYF.

A few counts support this clonotype. The chain uses TRBV12-3 or TRBV12-4 and TRBJ1-1; D is unclear. The CDR3 contains 16 residues. Trimming removed 5 bases from V and 2 bases from J, with 18 bases in between. The CDR3 DNA follows: TGTGCCAGCAGTCCCCTTCGCTGGCCCTATAACACTGAAGCTTTCTTT. It yields the protein CASSPLRWPYNTEAFF.

The chain uses TRBV19 and TRBJ1-2, with TRBD1 as a possible D gene (6 bases). There are 15 residues in the CDR3. The V gene's germline CDR1 is LNHDA and CDR2 SQIVND (reference sequence). V was clipped by 6 bases and J by 4 bases, with 18 bases between them. Here the CDR3 DNA reads TGTGCCAGTAGAGAAAGGACAGCCCCGTTCTATGGCTACACCTTC. Translated, it gives CASRERTAPFYGYTF.

V usage is TRBV5-4 and J usage is TRBJ1-1; D is unresolved. Germline-derived CDR1 and CDR2 are SGHNT and YYREEE (reference sequence). The CDR3 length is 14 residues. V was trimmed by 2 bases and J by 6 bases, leaving 14 bases between them. CDR3 bases: TGTGCCAGCAGCTTCGCCCCTTCTGGTCCTGAAGCTTTCTTT. The encoded protein is CASSFAPSGPEAFF.

This clonotype was picked up a small number of times. The chain joins TRBV7-6 to TRBJ2-5, with D possibly being TRBD2 (5 bases). Trimming cost V 4 bases and J 2 bases, with 14 bases left between them. The germline V gene has CDR1 SGHVS and CDR2 FNYEAQ. The CDR3 contains 15 residues. CDR3 coding DNA: TGTGCCAGCAGCTCATCGGGGAGCGTACAAGAGACCCAGTACTTC. It is translated as CASSSSGSVQETQYF.

This clonotype was counted a few times. The rearrangement joins TRBV7-9 to TRBJ1-2; D is uncertain. V was pared by 6 bases and J by 4 bases, with 21 bases between. The CDR3 totals 16 residues. From germline, CDR1 is SEHNR and CDR2 FQNEAQ (reference sequence). In DNA, the CDR3 is TGTGCCAGCAGTTTGAGCACGGGGAAATCTTTCTATGGCTACACCTTC. This gives the protein CASSLSTGKSFYGYTF.

The chain combines TRBV4-1 with TRBJ1-5; D gene uncertain. CDR1 MGHRA and CDR2 YSYEKL come from the germline V gene. This CDR3 spans 15 amino acids. V lost 0 bases and J 2 bases, leaving 8 bases between the germline ends. CDR3 region: CASSQDVGGNQPQHF. CDR3 sequence (DNA): TGCGCCAGCAGCCAAGATGTTGGCGGCAATCAGCCCCAGCATTTT.

The chain recombines TRBV7-4 with TRBJ2-1; TRBD1 matches 7 bases. The CDR3 is 15 amino acids. The V and J ends lost 3 bases and 2 bases, in that order; junction bases with no gene match: 4. In germline, CDR1 is SGHVT, CDR2 SQSDAQ. The chain's CDR3 is CASSFLQGTYNEQFF. The CDR3 DNA is TGTGCCAGCAGCTTCCTACAGGGGACCTACAATGAGCAGTTCTTC.

This clonotype was counted a few times. The chain links TRBV6-2 or TRBV6-3 to TRBJ1-3, with a weak D call TRBD1 (6 bases). The CDR3 is 15 residues long. V gave up 7 bases and J gave up 0 bases, with 13 bases separating them. CDR1 is MNHEY and CDR2 is SVGEGT in the germline V gene. The CDR3 DNA reads as TGTGCCAGCAAGATCACAGGGAACTCTGGAAACACCATATATTTT. Its translation is CASKITGNSGNTIYF.

This clonotype has ten or more counts. This rearrangement joins TRBV7-8 to TRBJ1-2; 11 nucleotides line up with TRBD1. Germline CDR1 and CDR2: SGHVS and FQNEAQ. Trimming at V came to 5 bases and at J to 2 bases, leaving 4 bases not matched to a gene. CDR3 length equals 15 residues. CDR3 bases: TGTGCCAGCAGCCCCTGGGACAGGGGGAACTATGGCTACACCTTC. It codes for CASSPWDRGNYGYTF.

CDR3 nucleotide sequence: TGTGCCAGCAGGGAAAACCGGGACAGGGCAATTGCTAGCACAGATACGCAGTATTTT. Translation gives CASRENRDRAIASTDTQYF. The chain links TRBV28 to TRBJ2-3; 9 nucleotides align to TRBD1. With 6 bases clipped from V and 0 bases from J, the junction kept 16 bases outside the gene matches. The CDR3 sequence is 19 residues long. CDR1 and CDR2 from the germline V gene are MDHEN and SYDVKM.

In this sample, this clonotype turned up many times. The rearrangement links TRBV6-4 to TRBJ2-1, with 8 bases fitting TRBD1. CDR3 length: 15 residues. Germline CDR1 is MRHNA and CDR2 is SNTAGT. V shed 3 bases and J 3 bases; nucleotides not matched to a gene: 4. Here the CDR3 DNA reads TGTGCCAGCAGTGAAGCAGGGGGCGACTACAATGAGCAGTTCTTC. It specifies CASSEAGGDYNEQFF.

The chain is built from TRBV4-3 and TRBJ1-1; 7 bases fit TRBD1. Germline assignment: CDR1 LGHNA and CDR2 YSLEER. The V gene end was trimmed by 3 bases and the J gene end by 1 base; junction bases not matched to a gene: 2. CDR3 length: 14 residues. The CDR3 DNA sequence: TGCGCCAGCAGCCACCGACAGGGGAACACTGAAGCTTTCTTT. This encodes CASSHRQGNTEAFF.

In nucleotides, the CDR3 is TGTGCCAGCACTGCCGGGGGGCCCACCGAGTCCCAGTACTTC. This gives the protein CASTAGGPTESQYF. This chain connects TRBV9 to TRBJ2-5, with a possible D match to TRBD2 (7 bases). Germline loops: CDR1 SGDLS, CDR2 YYNGEE. The V gene lost 6 bases and the J gene lost 9 bases, with 21 bases spanning the gap. The CDR3 is 14 amino acids.

The V and J genes are TRBV2 and TRBJ2-1, with 8 positions matching TRBD2. V lost 1 base, J lost 5 bases, and 10 bases stayed unmatched. This CDR3 contains 17 residues. Germline V gene sequence: CDR1 SNHLY, CDR2 FYNNEI. CDR3 amino acids: CASSEVRRGEKNNEQFF. The CDR3 DNA reads as TGTGCCAGCAGTGAAGTGCGGCGGGGGGAAAAAAACAATGAGCAGTTCTTC. The full variable domain, rest sourced from reference TRBV2 and TRBJ2-1, is EPEVTQTPSHQVTQMGQEVILRCVPISNHLYFYWYRQILGQKVEFLVSFYNNEISEKSEIFDDQFSVERPDGSNFTLKIRSTKLEDSAMYFCASSEVRRGEKNNEQFFGPGTRLTVL.